Following are 5 T cell receptor beta chains from one sample sequenced in a study of identical twins. Each CDR3 protein is one row after TCRdb ran MiXCR on the 5' RACE reads. Of 200,000 to 250,000 distinct CDR3 sequences detected, around 6.9% appear once; the ten largest clones hold roughly 2%. In addition, the sample was reused for a study of yellow fever vaccine responses in identical twins.

Sequencing input: memory (CD45RO+) T cells sorted from blood. Receptors originate from a woman younger than 30 in good health.

This chain joins TRBV5-4 and TRBJ2-1, with D hard to call. V shed 5 bases and J shed 2 bases, with 17 bases lying between them. The CDR3 totals 16 residues. Germline-derived CDR1 and CDR2 are SGHNT and YYREEE (reference sequence). The CDR3 DNA sequence: TGTGCCAGCAGACGAACCGGACCCCCTACCTACAATGAGCAGTTCTTC. Its protein product is CASRRTGPPTYNEQFF.

This clonotype has at least ten counts. The chain is built from TRBV2 and TRBJ2-5; D is perhaps TRBD1 or TRBD2 (5 bases each). Trimming cost V 7 bases and J 4 bases, with 25 bases left between them. CDR1 and CDR2 (germline): SNHLY, FYNNEI. The CDR3 totals 17 residues. CDR3 loop: CASKLERGPGAGETQYF. CDR3 DNA: TGTGCCAGCAAGTTAGAGCGCGGTCCCGGGGCGGGAGAGACCCAGTACTTC. Combining the CDR3 with reference TRBV2 and TRBJ2-5 gives the whole variable domain EPEVTQTPSHQVTQMGQEVILRCVPISNHLYFYWYRQILGQKVEFLVSFYNNEISEKSEIFDDQFSVERPDGSNFTLKIRSTKLEDSAMYFCASKLERGPGAGETQYFGPGTRLLVL.

In its sample, this clonotype is medium-sized. The chain has TRBV28 and TRBJ1-5; D unclear. This CDR3 is built from 17 residues. Germline V gives CDR1 MDHEN, CDR2 SYDVKM. The ends were cut back, 5 bases at V and 0 bases at J, with 17 bases in the middle. The CDR3 region has the DNA TGTGCCAGCAGTCTCCTGAGGGAAGGTTATAGCAATCAGCCCCAGCATTTT. It encodes CASSLLREGYSNQPQHF.

The V and J genes are TRBV7-2 and TRBJ2-1; D perhaps matches TRBD2 (7 bases). The germline CDR1 and CDR2 sequences are SGHTA and FQGNSA. V shed 2 bases and J shed 8 bases, with 16 bases lying between them. CDR3 length: 15 residues. The chain's CDR3 is CASSLQLRGAYEQFF. The CDR3 nucleotides read TGTGCCAGCAGCTTACAGTTACGGGGGGCCTATGAGCAGTTCTTC.

This clonotype occurred many times. CDR3 nucleotides: TGTGCCAGTAGTTCCGTCGGACAGGTTCACACTGAAGCTTTCTTT. Amino acid sequence: CASSSVGQVHTEAFF. V gene TRBV19 combines with J gene TRBJ1-1; 7 nucleotides agree with TRBD1. Losses at the gene ends were 5 bases for V and 3 bases for J; bases not matched to a gene: 9. The CDR3 has 15 amino acids. Per the germline V gene, CDR1 is LNHDA and CDR2 is SQIVND (reference sequence).